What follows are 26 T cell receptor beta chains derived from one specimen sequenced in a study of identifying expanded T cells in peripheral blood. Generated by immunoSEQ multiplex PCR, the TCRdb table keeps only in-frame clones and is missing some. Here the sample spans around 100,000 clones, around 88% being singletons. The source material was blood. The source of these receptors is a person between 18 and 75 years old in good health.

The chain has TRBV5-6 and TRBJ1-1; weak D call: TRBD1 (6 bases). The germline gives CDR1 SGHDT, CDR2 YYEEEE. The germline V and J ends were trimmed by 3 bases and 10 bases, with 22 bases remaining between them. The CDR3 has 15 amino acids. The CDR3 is CASSSLQGRADRAFF. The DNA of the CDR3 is TGTGCCAGCAGCTCCCTACAGGGCAGGGCGGATCGAGCTTTCTTT.

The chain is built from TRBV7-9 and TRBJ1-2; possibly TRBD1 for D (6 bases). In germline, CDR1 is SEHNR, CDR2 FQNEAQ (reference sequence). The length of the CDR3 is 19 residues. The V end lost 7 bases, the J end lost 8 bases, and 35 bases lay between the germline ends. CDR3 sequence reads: CASTILEPSPRADRGGYTF. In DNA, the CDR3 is TGTGCCAGCACCATCCTAGAACCGAGCCCAAGGGCGGATAGGGGGGGCTACACCTTC.

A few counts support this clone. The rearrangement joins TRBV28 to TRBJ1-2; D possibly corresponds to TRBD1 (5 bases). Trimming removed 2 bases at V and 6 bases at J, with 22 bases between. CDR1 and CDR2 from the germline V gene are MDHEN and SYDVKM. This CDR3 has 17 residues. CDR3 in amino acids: CASSLADGGDLGHGYTF. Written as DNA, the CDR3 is TGTGCCAGCAGTTTAGCGGACGGGGGGGATTTGGGCCATGGCTACACCTTC.

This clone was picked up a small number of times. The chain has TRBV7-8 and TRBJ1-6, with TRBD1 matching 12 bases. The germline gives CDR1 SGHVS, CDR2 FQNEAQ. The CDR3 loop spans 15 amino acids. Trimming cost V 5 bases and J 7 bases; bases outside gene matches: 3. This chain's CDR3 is CASSPGTGGNSPLHF. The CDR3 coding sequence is TGTGCCAGCAGCCCCGGGACAGGGGGCAATTCACCCCTCCACTTT.

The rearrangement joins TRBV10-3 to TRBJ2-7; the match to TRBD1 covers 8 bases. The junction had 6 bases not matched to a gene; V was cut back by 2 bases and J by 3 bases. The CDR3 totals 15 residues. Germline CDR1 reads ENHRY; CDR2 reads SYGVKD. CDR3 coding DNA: TGTGCCATCAGTGAGGGAGGACAGGGAGGCTACGAGCAGTACTTC. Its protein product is CAISEGGQGGYEQYF.

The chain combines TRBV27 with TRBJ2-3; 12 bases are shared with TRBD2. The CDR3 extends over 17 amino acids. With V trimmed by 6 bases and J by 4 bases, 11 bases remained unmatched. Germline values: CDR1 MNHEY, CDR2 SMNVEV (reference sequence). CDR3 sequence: CASSNPLAGGHPDTQYF. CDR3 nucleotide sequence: TGTGCCAGCAGCAACCCCCTAGCGGGGGGGCATCCAGATACGCAGTATTTT.

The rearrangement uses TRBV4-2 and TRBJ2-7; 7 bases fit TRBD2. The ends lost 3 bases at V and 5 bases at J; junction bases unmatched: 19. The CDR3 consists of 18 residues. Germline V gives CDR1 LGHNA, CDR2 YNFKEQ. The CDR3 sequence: CASSHTSRRGTIVHEQYF. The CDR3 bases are TGTGCCAGCAGCCATACCTCGCGGCGAGGGACTATTGTTCACGAGCAGTACTTC.

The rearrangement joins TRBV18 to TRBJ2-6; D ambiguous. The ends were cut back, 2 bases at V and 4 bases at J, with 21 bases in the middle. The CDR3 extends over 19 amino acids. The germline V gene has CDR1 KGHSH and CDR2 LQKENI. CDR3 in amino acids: CASSPIRAPRVDGANVLTF. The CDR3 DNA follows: TGTGCCAGCTCACCAATTCGGGCCCCAAGGGTGGACGGGGCCAACGTCCTGACTTTC.

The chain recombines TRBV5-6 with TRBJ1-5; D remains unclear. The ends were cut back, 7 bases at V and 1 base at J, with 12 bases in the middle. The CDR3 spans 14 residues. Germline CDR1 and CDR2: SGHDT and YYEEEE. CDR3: CASYEWGSNQPQHF. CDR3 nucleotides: TGTGCCAGCTATGAATGGGGAAGCAATCAGCCCCAGCATTTT.

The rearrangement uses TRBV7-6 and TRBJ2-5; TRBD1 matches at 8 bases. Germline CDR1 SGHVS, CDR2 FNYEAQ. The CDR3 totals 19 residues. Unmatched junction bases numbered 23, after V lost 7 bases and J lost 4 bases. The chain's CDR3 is CASNHSGMGRDRMRETQYF. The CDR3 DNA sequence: TGTGCCAGCAACCATAGTGGTATGGGCCGGGACAGGATGCGAGAGACCCAGTACTTC.

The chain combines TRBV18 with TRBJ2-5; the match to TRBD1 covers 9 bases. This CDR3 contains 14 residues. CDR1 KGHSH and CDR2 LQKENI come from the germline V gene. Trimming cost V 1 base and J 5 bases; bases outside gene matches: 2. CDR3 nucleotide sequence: TGTGCCAGCTCACCACTTGGACAGGGGGAGACCCAGTACTTC. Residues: CASSPLGQGETQYF.

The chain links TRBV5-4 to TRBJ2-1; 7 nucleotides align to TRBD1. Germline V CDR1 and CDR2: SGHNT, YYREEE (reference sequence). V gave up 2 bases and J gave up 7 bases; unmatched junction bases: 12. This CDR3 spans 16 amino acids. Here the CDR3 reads CASSLGWLQGENEQFF. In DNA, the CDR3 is TGTGCCAGCAGCTTAGGCTGGCTTCAGGGGGAGAATGAGCAGTTCTTC.

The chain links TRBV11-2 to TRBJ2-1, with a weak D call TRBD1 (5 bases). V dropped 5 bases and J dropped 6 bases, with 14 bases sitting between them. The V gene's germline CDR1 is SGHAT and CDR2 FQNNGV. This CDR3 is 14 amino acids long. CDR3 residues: CASSPRSQGNEQFF. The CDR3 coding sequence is TGTGCCAGCAGCCCAAGAAGTCAGGGCAATGAGCAGTTCTTC.

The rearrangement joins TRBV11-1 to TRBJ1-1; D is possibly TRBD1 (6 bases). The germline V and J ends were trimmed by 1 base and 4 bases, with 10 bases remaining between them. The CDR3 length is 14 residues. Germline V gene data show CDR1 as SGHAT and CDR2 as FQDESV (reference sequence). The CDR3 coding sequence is TGTGCCAGCAGCTTAGTACAGGGAGTCACTGAAGCTTTCTTT. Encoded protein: CASSLVQGVTEAFF.

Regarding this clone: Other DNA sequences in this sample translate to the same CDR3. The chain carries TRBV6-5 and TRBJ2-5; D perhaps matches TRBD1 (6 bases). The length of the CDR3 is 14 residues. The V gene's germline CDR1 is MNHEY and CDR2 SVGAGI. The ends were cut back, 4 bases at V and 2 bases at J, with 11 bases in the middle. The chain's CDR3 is CASSLDRIQETQYF. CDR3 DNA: TGTGCCAGCAGTTTAGACAGGATACAAGAGACCCAGTACTTC.

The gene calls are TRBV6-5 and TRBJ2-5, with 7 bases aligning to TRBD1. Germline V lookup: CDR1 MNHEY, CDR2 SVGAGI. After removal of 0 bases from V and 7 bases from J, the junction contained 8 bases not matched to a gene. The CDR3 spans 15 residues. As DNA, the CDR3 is TGTGCCAGCAGTTACTCGACAGGGAGTCAGGGGACCCAGTACTTC. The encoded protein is CASSYSTGSQGTQYF.

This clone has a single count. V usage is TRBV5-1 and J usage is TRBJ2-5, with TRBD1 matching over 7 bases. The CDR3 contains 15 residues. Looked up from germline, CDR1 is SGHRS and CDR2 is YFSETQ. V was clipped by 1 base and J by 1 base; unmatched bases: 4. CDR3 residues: CASSLNRGIQETQYF. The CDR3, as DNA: TGCGCCAGCAGCTTGAACAGGGGTATCCAAGAGACCCAGTACTTC.

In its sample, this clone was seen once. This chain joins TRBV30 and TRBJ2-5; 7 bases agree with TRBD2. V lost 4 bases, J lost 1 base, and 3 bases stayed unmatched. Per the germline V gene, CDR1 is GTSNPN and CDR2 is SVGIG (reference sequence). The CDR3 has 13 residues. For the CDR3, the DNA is TGTGCCTGGAATGCGGGGGTCCAAGAGACCCAGTACTTC. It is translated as CAWNAGVQETQYF.

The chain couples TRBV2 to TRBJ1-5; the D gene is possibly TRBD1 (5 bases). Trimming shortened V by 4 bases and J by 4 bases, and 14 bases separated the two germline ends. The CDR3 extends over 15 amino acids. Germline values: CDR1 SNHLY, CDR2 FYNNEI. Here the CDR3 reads CASSVQSGRNQPQHF. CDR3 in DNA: TGTGCCAGCAGTGTTCAATCAGGGCGAAATCAGCCCCAGCATTTT.

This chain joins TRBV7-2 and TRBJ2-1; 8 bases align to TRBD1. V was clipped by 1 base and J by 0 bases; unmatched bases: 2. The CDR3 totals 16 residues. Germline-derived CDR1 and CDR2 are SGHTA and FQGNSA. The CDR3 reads CASSLGGQGSYNEQFF. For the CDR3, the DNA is TGTGCCAGCAGCTTAGGAGGACAGGGCTCCTACAATGAGCAGTTCTTC.

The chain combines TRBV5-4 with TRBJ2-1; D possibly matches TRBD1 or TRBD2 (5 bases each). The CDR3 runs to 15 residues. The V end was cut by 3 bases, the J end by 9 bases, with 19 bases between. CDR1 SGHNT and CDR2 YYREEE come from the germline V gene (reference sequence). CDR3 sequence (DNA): TGTGCCAGCAGCTACAACCTCCGGGGCCTCGGTGAGCAGTTCTTC. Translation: CASSYNLRGLGEQFF. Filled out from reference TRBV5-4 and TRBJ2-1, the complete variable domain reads ETGVTQSPTHLIKTRGQQVTLRCSSQSGHNTVSWYQQALGQGPQFIFQYYREEENGRGNFPPRFSGLQFPNYSSELNVNALELDDSALYLCASSYNLRGLGEQFFGPGTRLTVL.

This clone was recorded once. The chain's CDR3 is CASSSIPGLNTGELFF. The CDR3 region has the DNA TGTGCCAGCAGCTCTATCCCGGGACTGAACACCGGGGAGCTGTTTTTT. The gene calls are TRBV7-9 and TRBJ2-2, with D possibly being TRBD2 (6 bases). Trimming removed 4 bases from V and 1 base from J, with 13 bases in between. The germline CDR1 and CDR2 sequences are SEHNR and FQNEAQ (reference sequence). The CDR3 loop spans 16 amino acids.

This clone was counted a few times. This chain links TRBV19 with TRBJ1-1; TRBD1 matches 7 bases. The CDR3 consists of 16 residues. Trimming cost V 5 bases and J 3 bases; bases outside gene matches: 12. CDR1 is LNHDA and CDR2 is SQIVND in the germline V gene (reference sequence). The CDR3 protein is CASSDWTGGKDTEAFF. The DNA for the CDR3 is TGTGCCAGTAGTGATTGGACAGGAGGGAAGGACACTGAAGCTTTCTTT.

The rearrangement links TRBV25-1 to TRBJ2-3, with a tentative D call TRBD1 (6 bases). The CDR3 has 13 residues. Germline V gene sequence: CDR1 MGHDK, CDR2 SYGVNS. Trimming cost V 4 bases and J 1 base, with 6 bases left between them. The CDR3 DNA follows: TGTGCCAGCAGTGGACAGGGCACAGATACGCAGTATTTT. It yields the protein CASSGQGTDTQYF.

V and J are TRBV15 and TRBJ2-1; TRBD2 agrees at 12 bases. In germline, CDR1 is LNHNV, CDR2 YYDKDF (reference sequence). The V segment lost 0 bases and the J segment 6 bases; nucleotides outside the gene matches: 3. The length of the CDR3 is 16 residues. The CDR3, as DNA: TGTGCCACCAGCAGAGATAGACTAGCGGGGGCCAATGAGCAGTTCTTC. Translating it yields CATSRDRLAGANEQFF.

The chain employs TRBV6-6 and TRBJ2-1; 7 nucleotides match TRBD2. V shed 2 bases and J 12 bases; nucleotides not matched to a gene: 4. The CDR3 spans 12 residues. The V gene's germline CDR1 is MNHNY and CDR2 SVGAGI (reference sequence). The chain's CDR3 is CASSYGTGGQFF. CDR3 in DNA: TGTGCCAGCAGTTACGGGACGGGAGGGCAGTTCTTC.